The 28 T cell receptor beta chains presented below share a single source sample, sequenced in a study of blood T cell repertoires in COVID-19. Sequencing used immunoSEQ multiplex PCR; TCRdb keeps in-frame clones, though not all of them. Here the sample spans about 120,000 clones, around three quarters being singletons. The sample comprised peripheral blood. These receptors all come from a man aged 35-49 years with active or convalescent COVID-19.

The J gene is TRBJ1-1, the V gene TRBV19; 7 positions agree with TRBD1. The V gene's germline CDR1 is LNHDA and CDR2 SQIVND (reference sequence). This CDR3 is built from 13 residues. Trimming cost V 10 bases and J 3 bases; bases outside gene matches: 8. The CDR3: CATISRGHTEAFF. The CDR3 region has the DNA TGTGCCACGATCAGTAGGGGGCACACTGAAGCTTTCTTT.

Ten or more counts support this clone. CDR3 nucleotide sequence: TGTGCCAGCAGTTTAGCGGGAGGGCCTCAAAATGAGCAGTTCTTC. Translating it yields CASSLAGGPQNEQFF. The gene calls are TRBV27 and TRBJ2-1; 9 bases fit TRBD2. V shed 2 bases and J 7 bases; nucleotides not matched to a gene: 6. This CDR3 comprises 15 residues. The germline V gene encodes CDR1 MNHEY and CDR2 SMNVEV (reference sequence).

The chain links TRBV24-1 to TRBJ2-5; 9 positions match TRBD1. J was trimmed by 5 bases and V by 10 bases; bases with no gene match: 13. The CDR3 sequence is 15 residues long. Germline V gene sequence: CDR1 KGHDR, CDR2 SFDVKD. The CDR3 bases are TGTGCCACTGAGAAGGGCGGACAGGGGTTCGAGACCCAGTACTTC. Amino acid sequence: CATEKGGQGFETQYF.

The rearrangement uses TRBV5-1 and TRBJ1-6; D not resolved. CDR3 size: 16 residues. Trimming cost V 0 bases and J 7 bases, with 14 bases left between them. From germline, CDR1 is SGHRS and CDR2 YFSETQ. In DNA form, the CDR3 reads TGCGCCAGCAGCTTGGAAGACATCGTCAGCAATTCACCCCTCCACTTT. Protein: CASSLEDIVSNSPLHF. The whole variable domain, filled in from reference TRBV5-1 and TRBJ1-6, reads KAGVTQTPRYLIKTRGQQVTLSCSPISGHRSVSWYQQTPGQGLQFLFEYFSETQRNKGNFPGRFSGRQFSNSRSEMNVSTLELGDSALYLCASSLEDIVSNSPLHFGNGTRLTVT.

Comment on this clone: Given the absence of the conserved phenylalanine or tryptophan at the CDR3 end, a read error is likely. The DNA is left out, because the CDR3 cannot be placed on it with certainty; the CDR3 is given as TCRdb lists it. V gene TRBV30 combines with J gene TRBJ1-2; the table's D gene call, TRBD1, was not cross checked with the DNA. Germline V gene data show CDR1 as GTSNPN and CDR2 as SVGIG (reference sequence). The CDR3 extends over 13 residues, inclusive of both ends. The chain's CDR3 is CAWSAHGTGDSGS.

A word on this clone: Other DNA sequences within the sample encode an identical CDR3. The chain links TRBV30 to TRBJ1-5; tentative D call: TRBD1 (6 bases). Germline CDR1 reads GTSNPN; CDR2 reads SVGIG (reference sequence). With 2 bases removed from V and 7 bases from J, the gap between germline ends came to 15 bases. The CDR3 loop spans 14 amino acids. CDR3 sequence reads: CAWSPGQGRQPQHF. In nucleotides, the CDR3 is TGTGCCTGGAGTCCGGGTCAGGGGAGACAGCCCCAGCATTTT.

This clone was seen at least ten times. V is TRBV7-3 and J is TRBJ2-6, with a weak D call TRBD1 (6 bases). V gave up 5 bases and J gave up 4 bases, with 12 bases separating them. Germline loops: CDR1 SGHTA, CDR2 FQGTGA. The CDR3 extends over 15 amino acids. The CDR3 sequence: CASSQQGAGANVLTF. The CDR3, as DNA: TGTGCCAGCAGCCAACAGGGTGCGGGGGCCAACGTCCTGACTTTC. Using reference TRBV7-3 and TRBJ2-6 for the parts outside the CDR3, the full variable domain is GAGVSQTPSNKVTEKGKYVELRCDPISGHTALYWYRQSLGQGPEFLIYFQGTGAADDSGLPNDRFFAVRPEGSVSTLKIQRTERGDSAVYLCASSQQGAGANVLTFGAGSRLTVL.

The V gene is TRBV2, the J gene TRBJ1-1; a weak D match, TRBD1 (5 bases). The CDR3 is 13 amino acids. V lost 6 bases and J 7 bases, leaving 15 bases between the germline ends. Germline CDR1 reads SNHLY; CDR2 reads FYNNEI. The CDR3 reads CASSRRRGVEAFF. For the CDR3, the DNA is TGTGCCAGCAGCCGTCGTCGGGGGGTTGAAGCTTTCTTT.

This chain connects TRBV3-1 (or the pseudogene TRBV3-2) to TRBJ1-1; TRBD1 aligns across 9 bases. V lost 4 bases to trimming and J lost 4 bases; unmatched junction nucleotides: 4. The CDR3 loop spans 14 amino acids. Germline V gene data show CDR1 as LGHDT and CDR2 as YNNKEL (reference sequence). CDR3 nucleotides: TGTGCCAGCAGCCCACGGGACAGGGCCACTGAAGCTTTCTTT. Translation gives CASSPRDRATEAFF.

This clone was counted a few times. CDR3 region: CASSLRTAPDSGNTIYF. The CDR3 nucleotides are TGTGCCAGCAGCTTGAGGACAGCTCCGGACTCTGGAAACACCATATATTTT. This rearrangement joins TRBV7-9 to TRBJ1-3, with D possibly matching TRBD1 (6 bases). Per germline, CDR1 SEHNR and CDR2 FQNEAQ (reference sequence). Trimming cost V 3 bases and J 0 bases, with 15 bases left between them. The CDR3 runs 17 residues.

The chain has TRBV7-2 and TRBJ2-4; 10 positions match TRBD1. Germline V CDR1 and CDR2: SGHTA, FQGNSA. The CDR3 covers 17 residues. With 5 bases clipped from V and 1 base from J, the junction kept 8 bases outside the gene matches. CDR3 coding DNA: TGTGCCAGCAGCCCGGGACAGGGGACGGAGGCCAAAAACATTCAGTACTTC. It yields the protein CASSPGQGTEAKNIQYF.

This chain uses TRBV4-3 with TRBJ1-1; a weak D match, TRBD1 (6 bases). This CDR3 region has 15 residues. The ends were cut back, 0 bases at V and 3 bases at J, with 11 bases in the middle. Germline V CDR1 and CDR2: LGHNA, YSLEER. DNA for the CDR3: TGCGCCAGCAGCCAAGATCACAGGGCGGACACTGAAGCTTTCTTT. This sequence encodes CASSQDHRADTEAFF.

The chain uses TRBV9 and TRBJ1-6; D may be TRBD1 (6 bases). The CDR3 totals 17 residues. Germline values: CDR1 SGDLS, CDR2 YYNGEE. With 3 bases removed from V and 0 bases from J, the gap between germline ends came to 13 bases. This CDR3 is CASSALTGGSYNSPLHF. CDR3 bases: TGTGCCAGCAGCGCCCTGACAGGCGGCTCCTATAATTCACCCCTCCACTTT.

This clone has a handful of counts. The chain uses TRBV7-3 and TRBJ2-1; 9 bases line up with TRBD1. From germline, CDR1 is SGHTA and CDR2 FQGTGA. The V segment lost 5 bases and the J segment 8 bases; nucleotides outside the gene matches: 16. The length of the CDR3 is 17 residues. CDR3 coding DNA: TGTGCCAGCAGCCCTAGGCCCACAGGGGGCTCTGATCATGAGCAGTTCTTC. This encodes CASSPRPTGGSDHEQFF.

The rearrangement uses TRBV25-1 and TRBJ2-5; TRBD1 is a possible D gene (6 bases). Germline V gene sequence: CDR1 MGHDK, CDR2 SYGVNS. Trimming stripped 3 bases from V and 3 bases from J, with 14 bases between. The CDR3 is 15 residues long. This CDR3 reads CASSDSGTSEETQYF. CDR3 DNA: TGTGCCAGCAGTGATTCCGGGACATCCGAAGAGACCCAGTACTTC.

This chain links TRBV21-1 with TRBJ2-1; TRBD2 is the table's D call, not checked against the DNA. TRBV21-1 has pseudogene status. The CDR3 totals 18 residues. The CDR3 loop reads CASSKGASGGATYNEQFF. Written as DNA, the CDR3 is TGTGCCAGCAGCAAAGGGGCTAGCGGGGGGGCAACCTACAATGAGCAGTTCTTC.

The chain uses TRBV19 and TRBJ1-4, with D maybe TRBD1 (5 bases). V was shortened by 5 bases and J by 8 bases, with 18 bases between the two germline ends. The CDR3 contains 15 residues. Germline assignment: CDR1 LNHDA and CDR2 SQIVND (reference sequence). CDR3 DNA sequence: TGTGCCAGTAGTTTCCAGGGAGGTACGGGGGAAAAACTGTTTTTT. Protein: CASSFQGGTGEKLFF.

The rearrangement uses TRBV19 and TRBJ1-1; D uncertain. CDR3 length: 15 amino acids. Trimming shortened V by 7 bases and J by 4 bases, and 19 bases separated the two germline ends. CDR1 LNHDA and CDR2 SQIVND come from the germline V gene (reference sequence). In DNA form, the CDR3 reads TGTGCCAGTAAAGCGGCTTCCATTTACGGCACTGAAGCTTTCTTT. It specifies CASKAASIYGTEAFF. The full variable domain, rest sourced from reference TRBV19 and TRBJ1-1, is DGGITQSPKYLFRKEGQNVTLSCEQNLNHDAMYWYRQDPGQGLRLIYYSQIVNDFQKGDIAEGYSVSREKKESFPLTVTSAQKNPTAFYLCASKAASIYGTEAFFGQGTRLTVV.

This clone has a single count. The chain is built from TRBV28 and TRBJ2-7; 8 bases are a match to TRBD1. The CDR3 loop spans 13 amino acids. Trimming removed 6 bases from V and 6 bases from J; junction bases left unmatched: 7. Germline V gene lookup returns CDR1 MDHEN and CDR2 SYDVKM. As DNA, the CDR3 is TGTGCCAGCAGCTGGACAGGGCCGGGCGAGCAGTACTTC. Residues: CASSWTGPGEQYF.

This chain uses TRBV7-9 with TRBJ2-7; 10 nucleotides align to TRBD1. The J segment lost 3 bases and the V segment lost 4 bases, leaving 6 bases of the junction unmatched. This CDR3 contains 15 residues. Germline loops: CDR1 SEHNR, CDR2 FQNEAQ (reference sequence). DNA for the CDR3: TGTGCCAGCAGCTCTGGACAGGGGGTTTTCTACGAGCAGTACTTC. Translating it yields CASSSGQGVFYEQYF.

Details on this clone: This CDR3 is also generated by other DNA sequences in the sample. The chain combines TRBV6-5 with TRBJ2-1; 12 nucleotides line up with TRBD2. Germline CDR1 and CDR2: MNHEY and SVGAGI. V dropped 5 bases and J dropped 4; count of bases not matched to a gene: 3. There are 15 residues in the CDR3. The chain's CDR3 is CASSPLAGGYNEQFF. The CDR3 DNA sequence: TGTGCCAGCAGTCCACTAGCGGGGGGATACAATGAGCAGTTCTTC.

This chain joins TRBV30 and TRBJ2-3; D possibly corresponds to TRBD2 (6 bases). The CDR3 is made up of 12 amino acids. The germline V gene has CDR1 GTSNPN and CDR2 SVGIG (reference sequence). The V end was cut by 2 bases, the J end by 6 bases, with 9 bases between. The CDR3 reads CAWSRGRDTQYF. CDR3 DNA sequence: TGTGCCTGGAGTCGGGGGAGGGATACGCAGTATTTT. The full variable domain, completed using reference TRBV30 and TRBJ2-3, is SQTIHQWPATLVQPVGSPLSLECTVEGTSNPNLYWYRQAAGRGLQLLFYSVGIGQISSEVPQNLSASRPQDRQFILSSKKLLLSDSGFYLCAWSRGRDTQYFGPGTRLTVL.

The CDR3 DNA sequence: TGTGCCAGCAGCTTATTGGGAAGGGCTATGCGGGGCGCAGATACGCAGTATTTT. Amino acid sequence: CASSLLGRAMRGADTQYF. The V and J genes are TRBV7-3 and TRBJ2-3; D is possibly TRBD2 (6 bases). The CDR3 is 18 amino acids. V was trimmed by 2 bases and J by 4 bases, leaving 22 bases between them. Per germline, CDR1 SGHTA and CDR2 FQGTGA. Drawing the rest from reference TRBV7-3 and TRBJ2-3, the complete variable domain is GAGVSQTPSNKVTEKGKYVELRCDPISGHTALYWYRQSLGQGPEFLIYFQGTGAADDSGLPNDRFFAVRPEGSVSTLKIQRTERGDSAVYLCASSLLGRAMRGADTQYFGPGTRLTVL.

This clone was observed a few times. The chain couples TRBV7-2 to TRBJ1-5; D unresolved. Deletions cut 5 bases from V and 1 base from J, with 6 bases between. CDR1 and CDR2 (germline): SGHTA, FQGNSA. This CDR3 is 13 amino acids long. CDR3 sequence (DNA): TGTGCCAGCAGCCCTGAGAGCAATCAGCCCCAGCATTTT. It translates to CASSPESNQPQHF.

The chain links TRBV19 to TRBJ1-3; D might be TRBD1 (5 bases). With 5 bases removed from V and 0 bases from J, the gap between germline ends came to 11 bases. CDR3 length equals 15 residues. The germline CDR1 and CDR2 sequences are LNHDA and SQIVND (reference sequence). Here the CDR3 DNA reads TGTGCCAGTAGTCCCCGGGGGATCTCTGGAAACACCATATATTTT. It yields the protein CASSPRGISGNTIYF.

The genes are TRBV24-1 and TRBJ1-4; D unresolved. The CDR3 is 13 amino acids. Per germline, CDR1 KGHDR and CDR2 SFDVKD. Deletions cut 1 base from V and 7 bases from J, with 6 bases between. The CDR3 sequence is CATSDFRSEKLFF. In DNA, the CDR3 is TGTGCCACCAGTGATTTCCGGAGTGAAAAACTGTTTTTT.

The V and J genes are TRBV13 and TRBJ2-2; TRBD2 matches 8 bases. CDR1 PRHDT and CDR2 FYEKMQ come from the germline V gene (reference sequence). V gave up 5 bases and J gave up 4 bases; unmatched junction bases: 3. The CDR3 covers 14 residues. CDR3: CASSTGLATGELFF. CDR3 nucleotide sequence: TGTGCCAGCAGCACCGGACTAGCCACCGGGGAGCTGTTTTTT. Variable domain in full (rest from reference TRBV13 and TRBJ2-2): AAGVIQSPRHLIKEKRETATLKCYPIPRHDTVYWYQQGPGQDPQFLISFYEKMQSDKGSIPDRFSAQQFSDYHSELNMSSLELGDSALYFCASSTGLATGELFFGEGSRLTVL.

This chain links TRBV5-1 with TRBJ2-1; 13 bases map to TRBD2. The CDR3 spans 15 residues. Unmatched junction bases numbered 2, after V lost 0 bases and J lost 8 bases. Germline V gives CDR1 SGHRS, CDR2 YFSETQ. CDR3 amino acids: CASSLETSGRYEQFF. The CDR3 DNA reads TGCGCCAGCAGCTTGGAGACTAGCGGGAGGTATGAGCAGTTCTTC.